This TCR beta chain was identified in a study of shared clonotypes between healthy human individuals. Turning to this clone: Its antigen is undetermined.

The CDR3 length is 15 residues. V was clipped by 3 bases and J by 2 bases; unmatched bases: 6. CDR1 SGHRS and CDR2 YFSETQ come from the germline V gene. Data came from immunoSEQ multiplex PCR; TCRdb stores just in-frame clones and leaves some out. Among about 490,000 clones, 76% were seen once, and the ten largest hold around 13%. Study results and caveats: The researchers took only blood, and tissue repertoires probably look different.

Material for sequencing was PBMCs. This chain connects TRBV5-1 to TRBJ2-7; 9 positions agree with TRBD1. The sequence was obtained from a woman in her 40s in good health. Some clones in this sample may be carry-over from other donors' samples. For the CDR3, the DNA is TGCGCCAGCAGCTCCTGGGACAGGGATGCCTACGAGCAGTACTTC. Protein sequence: CASSSWDRDAYEQYF.